These 27 T cell receptor beta chains were all obtained from the same sample, sequenced in a study of blood T cell repertoires in COVID-19. The data were produced by immunoSEQ multiplex PCR, yet TCRdb's version contains in-frame clones alone and is incomplete. There are 300,000 or so clones in the sample; 70% to 90% occur only once, and approximately 6% lies in the top ten. Source material: PBMCs or T cells enriched from blood (not recorded which). The source of these receptors is a woman aged 25 to 45 who had recovered from COVID-19.

CDR3 sequence (DNA): TGTGCCAGCAGTCCGACAGCTAATCAGCCCCAGCATTTT. It encodes CASSPTANQPQHF. The V gene is TRBV12-3 or TRBV12-4, the J gene TRBJ1-5; D possibly corresponds to TRBD1 (5 bases). This CDR3 is built from 13 residues. The germline V and J ends were trimmed by 5 bases and 4 bases, with 9 bases remaining between them.

This clone appeared a few times. V gene TRBV7-9 combines with J gene TRBJ2-7; D might be TRBD2 (5 bases). The V end was cut by 1 base, the J end by 0 bases, with 13 bases between. This CDR3 contains 16 residues. Germline V gene data show CDR1 as SEHNR and CDR2 as FQNEAQ (reference sequence). The CDR3 region has the DNA TGTGCCAGCAGCTTAGAGTCGGGGTGGAGCTCCTACGAGCAGTACTTC. It specifies CASSLESGWSSYEQYF.

The chain is built from TRBV28 and TRBJ2-6; D ambiguous. The V gene's germline CDR1 is MDHEN and CDR2 SYDVKM. V dropped 4 bases and J dropped 0 bases, with 7 bases sitting between them. CDR3 length equals 15 residues. The CDR3 DNA is TGTGCCAGCAGTTCCCTAGGCTCTGGGGCCAACGTCCTGACTTTC. Translation: CASSSLGSGANVLTF.

J is TRBJ1-1 and V is TRBV19; D is possibly TRBD1 (6 bases). V lost 0 bases, J lost 7 bases, and 9 bases lay in between. Germline assignment: CDR1 LNHDA and CDR2 SQIVND (reference sequence). The CDR3 totals 13 residues. The CDR3 here is CASSIEGAYEAFF. The CDR3, as DNA: TGTGCCAGTAGTATAGAGGGGGCATATGAAGCTTTCTTT.

The chain links TRBV7-6 to TRBJ2-2, with 12 bases fitting TRBD1. Germline lookup yields CDR1 SGHVS and CDR2 FNYEAQ. CDR3 size: 15 residues. Trimming took 3 bases from V and 10 from J; bases not matched to a gene: 6. CDR3: CASSFRDRGREELFF. The CDR3 bases are TGTGCCAGCAGCTTTAGGGACAGGGGGCGCGAGGAGCTGTTTTTT.

Only one count was recorded for this clone. The CDR3 DNA is TGTGCCAGCAGATTCCGGACAGGGATGTATACTGAAGCTTTCTTT. Its translation is CASRFRTGMYTEAFF. This sequence joins TRBV5-6 and TRBJ1-1; 8 bases map to TRBD1. V lost 5 bases to trimming and J lost 5 bases; unmatched junction nucleotides: 11. The CDR3 runs 15 residues. Germline loops: CDR1 SGHDT, CDR2 YYEEEE.

The rearrangement uses TRBV5-1 and TRBJ2-2; perhaps TRBD1 as D (7 bases). V lost 4 bases, J lost 0 bases, and 16 bases lay in between. Germline loops: CDR1 SGHRS, CDR2 YFSETQ. This CDR3 region has 17 residues. The CDR3 reads CASSRRDSPANTGELFF. The CDR3 bases are TGCGCCAGCAGCAGGAGGGACAGCCCGGCGAACACCGGGGAGCTGTTTTTT.

The genes are TRBV15 and TRBJ2-7; 10 bases fit TRBD1. With V trimmed by 0 bases and J by 0 bases, 5 bases remained unmatched. The CDR3 has 17 residues. Germline CDR1 LNHNV, CDR2 YYDKDF (reference sequence). CDR3 sequence reads: CATSRDKGQGGSYEQYF. In DNA form, the CDR3 reads TGTGCCACCAGCAGAGATAAAGGACAGGGGGGCTCCTACGAGCAGTACTTC.

The V and J genes are TRBV15 and TRBJ1-2; 8 bases match TRBD1. CDR1 is LNHNV and CDR2 is YYDKDF in the germline V gene (reference sequence). V lost 3 bases to trimming and J lost 1 base; unmatched junction nucleotides: 4. This CDR3 region has 15 residues. The CDR3 loop is CATSRGTGGNYGYTF. The CDR3 DNA reads as TGTGCCACCAGCAGGGGGACAGGCGGTAACTATGGCTACACCTTC.

J is TRBJ1-1 and V is TRBV5-1; D not resolved. The V gene's germline CDR1 is SGHRS and CDR2 YFSETQ. V shed 4 bases and J shed 7 bases, with 17 bases lying between them. The length of the CDR3 is 14 residues. CDR3 loop: CASSRSSVVLEAFF. CDR3 nucleotides: TGCGCCAGCAGCCGGAGCAGTGTTGTACTTGAAGCTTTCTTT.

V and J are TRBV6-1 and TRBJ1-1; D gene ambiguous. Germline lookup yields CDR1 MNHNS and CDR2 SASEGT. V was clipped by 2 bases and J by 5 bases, with 12 bases between them. CDR3 length: 14 amino acids. Here the CDR3 reads CASSEQPTGTEAFF. Here the CDR3 DNA reads TGTGCCAGCAGTGAACAACCAACGGGGACTGAAGCTTTCTTT.

The chain uses TRBV5-6 and TRBJ1-3; TRBD1 matches 11 bases. Losses at the gene ends were 4 bases for V and 2 bases for J; bases not matched to a gene: 5. CDR3 length: 16 amino acids. Looked up from germline, CDR1 is SGHDT and CDR2 is YYEEEE. The CDR3 coding sequence is TGTGCCAGCAGCCCTACGGGACAGGGGGCTGGAAACACCATATATTTT. Translated: CASSPTGQGAGNTIYF.

The chain is built from TRBV10-3 and TRBJ1-5; 8 bases are a match to TRBD1. The V segment lost 4 bases and the J segment 6 bases; nucleotides outside the gene matches: 5. In germline, CDR1 is ENHRY, CDR2 SYGVKD. The CDR3 contains 14 residues. In nucleotides, the CDR3 is TGTGCCATCAGTGCGACAGGGGCGGGTCAGCCCCAGCATTTT. Its protein is CAISATGAGQPQHF.

The CDR3 region has the DNA TGTGCCAGCAGCGGCAGACAGGGGCGGGACACTGAAGCTTTCTTT. Its protein is CASSGRQGRDTEAFF. The chain couples TRBV7-8 to TRBJ1-1; 8 nucleotides match TRBD1. Trimming cost V 5 bases and J 3 bases; bases outside gene matches: 8. CDR3 length equals 15 residues. Germline V CDR1 and CDR2: SGHVS, FQNEAQ. Full variable domain (missing parts from reference TRBV7-8 and TRBJ1-1): GAGVSQSPRYKVAKRGQDVALRCDPISGHVSLFWYQQALGQGPEFLTYFQNEAQLDKSGLPSDRFFAERPEGSVSTLKIQRTQQEDSAVYLCASSGRQGRDTEAFFGQGTRLTVV.

CDR3 bases: TGTGCCAGCAGTCTTATCACAGATACGCAGTATTTT. Translated: CASSLITDTQYF. The V and J genes are TRBV12-3 or TRBV12-4 and TRBJ2-3; no definite D call. V shed 5 bases and J shed 2 bases, with 5 bases lying between them. There are 12 residues in the CDR3.

This sequence joins TRBV7-9 and TRBJ2-2, with 8 bases aligning to TRBD1. The CDR3 totals 14 residues. CDR1 is SEHNR, CDR2 FQNEAQ, per germline (reference sequence). Germline trimming cut 7 bases from V and 6 bases from J; bases unmatched to any gene: 7. The CDR3, as DNA: TGTGCCAGCAACCGGGACAGGAGCGCCGGGGAGCTGTTTTTT. It is translated as CASNRDRSAGELFF. Full variable domain (remainder filled in from reference TRBV7-9 and TRBJ2-2): DTGVSQNPRHKITKRGQNVTFRCDPISEHNRLYWYRQTLGQGPEFLTYFQNEAQLEKSRLLSDRFSAERPKGSFSTLEIQRTEQGDSAMYLCASNRDRSAGELFFGEGSRLTVL.

This clone showed up just a few times. This chain uses TRBV19 with TRBJ1-5; 8 bases agree with TRBD1. Germline CDR1 LNHDA, CDR2 SQIVND (reference sequence). The V gene end was trimmed by 8 bases and the J gene end by 3 bases; junction bases not matched to a gene: 15. This CDR3 is 17 amino acids long. CDR3 nucleotides: TGTGCCAGTGGACTCTGGACTGGACAGGGTTCCAATCAGCCCCAGCATTTT. Its translation is CASGLWTGQGSNQPQHF.

The rearrangement uses TRBV9 and TRBJ2-1; 8 bases map to TRBD2. The J segment lost 0 bases and the V segment lost 4 bases, leaving 12 bases of the junction unmatched. Germline V gene sequence: CDR1 SGDLS, CDR2 YYNGEE. CDR3 size: 18 residues. CDR3 in DNA: TGTGCCAGCAGCCTCCGGGCTAGCGGGCCACCCTCCTACAATGAGCAGTTCTTC. Residues: CASSLRASGPPSYNEQFF.

This chain uses TRBV14 with TRBJ2-3; tentatively, D is TRBD2 (6 bases). CDR3 size: 15 residues. The germline V gene encodes CDR1 SGHDN and CDR2 FVKESK. The V gene lost 2 bases and the J gene lost 2 bases, with 11 bases spanning the gap. The CDR3 DNA reads TGTGCCAGCAGCCAACTGGGGCGGGACACAGATACGCAGTATTTT. Encoded protein: CASSQLGRDTDTQYF.

The gene calls are TRBV12-3 or TRBV12-4 and TRBJ2-7, with D possibly TRBD2 on 7 matching bases. V dropped 6 bases and J dropped 6 bases, with 15 bases sitting between them. The CDR3 contains 13 residues. CDR3 protein: CASSQWGGGEQYF. CDR3 coding DNA: TGTGCCAGCAGCCAATGGGGGGGCGGCGAGCAGTACTTC.

This CDR3 reads CASSPVGGWGNQPQHF. The CDR3 DNA reads TGTGCCAGCAGTCCGGTAGGGGGTTGGGGCAATCAGCCCCAGCATTTT. The chain links TRBV7-2 to TRBJ1-5, with D possibly TRBD1 on 6 matching bases. Germline V gives CDR1 SGHTA, CDR2 FQGNSA. There are 16 residues in the CDR3. Deletions cut 6 bases from V and 2 bases from J, with 17 bases between.

This chain connects TRBV7-2 to TRBJ2-7, with D hard to call. Trimming pared 0 bases from V and 4 bases from J, leaving 10 bases between. The CDR3 totals 14 residues. Germline lookup yields CDR1 SGHTA and CDR2 FQGNSA. CDR3 sequence reads: CASSLALNQYEQYF. The CDR3 DNA is TGTGCCAGCAGCTTAGCCCTAAATCAATACGAGCAGTACTTC.

The V and J genes are TRBV27 and TRBJ2-2; 8 bases align to TRBD2. After removal of 0 bases from V and 7 bases from J, the junction contained 19 bases not matched to a gene. The CDR3 is 20 residues long. Germline V CDR1 and CDR2: MNHEY, SMNVEV (reference sequence). The CDR3 loop reads CASSLSRQGLLGGVSGELFF. DNA of the CDR3: TGTGCCAGCAGTTTATCACGGCAAGGGCTCCTCGGGGGGGTGAGCGGGGAGCTGTTTTTT.

The chain combines TRBV7-8 with TRBJ1-1, with 7 nucleotides matching TRBD1. The J segment lost 3 bases and the V segment lost 5 bases, leaving 9 bases of the junction unmatched. Per germline, CDR1 SGHVS and CDR2 FQNEAQ. The CDR3 is 15 residues long. The CDR3 DNA reads TGTGCCAGCAGCGCGAGACGACAGGGCTACACTGAAGCTTTCTTT. It yields the protein CASSARRQGYTEAFF.

V usage is TRBV2 and J usage is TRBJ2-2, with a weak D call TRBD2 (5 bases). This CDR3 contains 13 residues. CDR1 and CDR2 (germline): SNHLY, FYNNEI. V gave up 6 bases and J gave up 7 bases, with 12 bases separating them. The CDR3 DNA sequence: TGTGCCAGCAGGACTACCCCCGGCGGGGAGCTGTTTTTT. Protein sequence: CASRTTPGGELFF.

This clone appeared once. The rearrangement links TRBV10-3 to TRBJ2-1, with TRBD1 as a possible D gene (6 bases). The germline CDR1 and CDR2 sequences are ENHRY and SYGVKD. The V end was cut by 6 bases, the J end by 5 bases, with 11 bases between. The CDR3 runs 13 residues. The CDR3 DNA sequence: TGTGCCATCAGGGACAGAATCGACAATGAGCAGTTCTTC. This encodes CAIRDRIDNEQFF.

This rearrangement joins TRBV11-1 to TRBJ1-2, with D possibly TRBD1 on 6 matching bases. V lost 5 bases and J lost 8, with 15 bases in between. Germline V gene data show CDR1 as SGHAT and CDR2 as FQDESV (reference sequence). The CDR3 spans 13 residues. The DNA of the CDR3 is TGTGCCAGCAGCAAAACAGGGAGTCGCGGCTACACCTTC. It codes for CASSKTGSRGYTF.